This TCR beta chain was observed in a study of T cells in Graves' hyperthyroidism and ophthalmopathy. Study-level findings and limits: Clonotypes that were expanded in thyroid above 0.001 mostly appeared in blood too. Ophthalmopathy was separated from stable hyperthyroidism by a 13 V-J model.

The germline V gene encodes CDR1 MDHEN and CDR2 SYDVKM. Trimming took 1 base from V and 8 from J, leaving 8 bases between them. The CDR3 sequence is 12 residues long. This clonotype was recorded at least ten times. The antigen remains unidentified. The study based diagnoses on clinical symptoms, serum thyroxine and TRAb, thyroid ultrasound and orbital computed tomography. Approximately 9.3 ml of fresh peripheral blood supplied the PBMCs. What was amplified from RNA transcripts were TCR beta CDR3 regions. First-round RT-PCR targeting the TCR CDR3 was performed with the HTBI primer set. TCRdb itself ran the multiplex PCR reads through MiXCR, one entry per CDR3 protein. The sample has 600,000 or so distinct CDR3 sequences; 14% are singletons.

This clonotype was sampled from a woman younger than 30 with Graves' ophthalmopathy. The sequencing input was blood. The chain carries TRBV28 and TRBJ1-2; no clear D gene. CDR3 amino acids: CASSLYAWGYTF. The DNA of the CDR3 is TGTGCCAGCAGTTTATATGCCTGGGGCTACACCTTC.